The clone carrying this T cell receptor (beta chain) was observed a handful of times. Its target is not known. TCRdb passed the reads through MiXCR, listing each CDR3 protein once. Of hundreds of thousands of distinct CDR3 sequences detected, approximately 33% appear once; the ten largest clones hold under 15%. The record originates from a study of T cell repertoires in cytomegalovirus infection. Study-wide background: Used in the study were CMV epitopes, some recently identified and HLA-C-restricted, others well-studied and HLA-B-restricted. Public TCR beta signatures were indicative of both CMV infection and a matching HLA type.

The CDR3 loop spans 13 amino acids. Germline V CDR1 and CDR2: KGHDR, SFDVKD. Losses at the gene ends were 7 bases for V and 5 bases for J; bases not matched to a gene: 3. Study-wide points: Cumulated frequencies of public TCR beta families served to identify carriers of CMV plus the relevant HLA. HLA-C-restricted CMV clonotypes gave the most frequent clonotype in two of eight donors.

This material consisted of cultured CD8+ T cells from PBMCs, taken from culture after CMV antigen stimulation. The rearrangement joins TRBV24-1 to TRBJ1-1, with 10 bases identical to TRBD1. The sequence was collected from a human donor in good health (CMV status not recorded). Some clones in this sample may be carry-over from other donors' samples. The CDR3 bases are TGTGCCACCAGGGGGGACAGGGGAACTGAAGCTTTCTTT. This sequence encodes CATRGDRGTEAFF.